This T cell receptor beta chain was identified in a study of cytomegalovirus exposure and HLA in healthy donors. The PCR employed 60 Vbeta primers together with 13 Jbeta primers. In the source study's methods: The authors later counted about 80 million unique TCR beta chains, some 11 million of them shared. TCRdb's copy holds only in-frame clones and misses some; the assay was immunoSEQ multiplex PCR. That table supplies the V and J calls and clone size; D and trimming were determined from the DNA. The sample lists about 190,000 clones, about 81% occurring once. Points from the study as a whole: Presence/absence comparisons presumed near-even sequencing depth among donors.

A word on this clone: The antigen remains unidentified.

The TCR originated in a young man in good health and CMV-seropositive. Sequencing was carried out using PBMCs.

As DNA, the CDR3 is TGTGCCAGCAGACTACCCGGGACAGCTAATGAAAAACTGTTTTTT. As protein: CASRLPGTANEKLFF. The rearrangement links TRBV28 to TRBJ1-4; 7 bases align to TRBD1. The CDR3 runs 15 residues. The V and J ends lost 6 bases and 3 bases, in that order; junction bases with no gene match: 7. The germline CDR1 and CDR2 sequences are MDHEN and SYDVKM.